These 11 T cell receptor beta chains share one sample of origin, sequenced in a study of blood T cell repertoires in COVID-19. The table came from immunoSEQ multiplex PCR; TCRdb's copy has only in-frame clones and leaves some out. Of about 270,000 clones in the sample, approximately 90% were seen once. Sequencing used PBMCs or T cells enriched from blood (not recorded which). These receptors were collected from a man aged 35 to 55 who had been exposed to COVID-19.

CDR3 sequence (DNA): TGTGCCAGCAGCTCTATCCGCGAGCAGTACTTC. This codes for CASSSIREQYF. V is TRBV7-2 and J is TRBJ2-7; no clear D gene. The CDR3 contains 11 residues. The germline CDR1 and CDR2 sequences are SGHTA and FQGNSA. V lost 4 bases, J lost 6 bases, and 7 bases lay in between.

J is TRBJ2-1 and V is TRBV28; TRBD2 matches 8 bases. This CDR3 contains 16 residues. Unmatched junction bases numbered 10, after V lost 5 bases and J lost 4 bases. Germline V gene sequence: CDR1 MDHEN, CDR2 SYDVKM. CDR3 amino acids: CASSIIAGSSYNEQFF. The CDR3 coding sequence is TGTGCCAGCAGTATCATAGCGGGGAGCTCATACAATGAGCAGTTCTTC.

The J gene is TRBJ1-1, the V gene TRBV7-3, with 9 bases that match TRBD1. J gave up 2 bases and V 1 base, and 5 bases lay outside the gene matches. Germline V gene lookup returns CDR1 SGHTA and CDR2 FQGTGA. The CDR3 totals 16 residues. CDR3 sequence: CASSLMGQGSNTEAFF. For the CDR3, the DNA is TGTGCCAGCAGCTTAATGGGACAGGGATCTAACACTGAAGCTTTCTTT.

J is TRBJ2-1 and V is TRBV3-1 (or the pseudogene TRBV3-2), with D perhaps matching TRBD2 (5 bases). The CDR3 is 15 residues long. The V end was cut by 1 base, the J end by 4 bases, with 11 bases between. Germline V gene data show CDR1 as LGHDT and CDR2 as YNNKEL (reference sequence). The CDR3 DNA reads TGTGCCAGCAGCCAAGGAGGACTGTATTACAATGAGCAGTTCTTC. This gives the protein CASSQGGLYYNEQFF.

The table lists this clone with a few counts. This CDR3 reads CASSKGPGSTEAFF. The CDR3 nucleotides read TGTGCCAGCAGCAAAGGCCCGGGATCCACTGAAGCTTTCTTT. This chain connects TRBV7-3 to TRBJ1-1; D call uncertain. The CDR3 extends over 14 amino acids. Germline CDR1 and CDR2: SGHTA and FQGTGA. Deletions cut 5 bases from V and 4 bases from J, with 14 bases between.

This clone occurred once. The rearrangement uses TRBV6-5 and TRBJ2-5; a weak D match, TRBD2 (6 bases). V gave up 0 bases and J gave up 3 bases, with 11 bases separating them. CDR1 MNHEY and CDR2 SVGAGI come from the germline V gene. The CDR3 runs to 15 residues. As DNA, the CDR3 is TGTGCCAGCAGTTACTCTGGGGGGAATAAAGAGACCCAGTACTTC. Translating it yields CASSYSGGNKETQYF.

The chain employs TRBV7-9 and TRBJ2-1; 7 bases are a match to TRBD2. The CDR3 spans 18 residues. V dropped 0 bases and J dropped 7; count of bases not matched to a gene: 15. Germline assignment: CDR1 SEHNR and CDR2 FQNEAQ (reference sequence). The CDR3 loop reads CASSLAGRGGRGVNEQFF. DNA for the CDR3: TGTGCCAGCAGCTTAGCGGGGCGTGGCGGGAGAGGAGTGAATGAGCAGTTCTTC.

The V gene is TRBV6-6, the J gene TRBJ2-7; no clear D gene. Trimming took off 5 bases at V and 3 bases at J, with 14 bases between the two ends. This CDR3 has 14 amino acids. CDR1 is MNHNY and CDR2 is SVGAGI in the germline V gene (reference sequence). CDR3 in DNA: TGTGCCAGCAGTCCCACCCTTAGTAGCTACGAGCAGTACTTC. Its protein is CASSPTLSSYEQYF.

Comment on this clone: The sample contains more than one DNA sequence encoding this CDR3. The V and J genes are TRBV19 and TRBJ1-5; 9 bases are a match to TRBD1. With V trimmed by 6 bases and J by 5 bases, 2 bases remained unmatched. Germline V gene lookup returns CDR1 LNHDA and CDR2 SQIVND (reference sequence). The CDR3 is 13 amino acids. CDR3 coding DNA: TGTGCCAGTAGCAGGACAGGGGATCAGCCCCAGCATTTT. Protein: CASSRTGDQPQHF. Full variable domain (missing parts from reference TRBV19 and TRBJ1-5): DGGITQSPKYLFRKEGQNVTLSCEQNLNHDAMYWYRQDPGQGLRLIYYSQIVNDFQKGDIAEGYSVSREKKESFPLTVTSAQKNPTAFYLCASSRTGDQPQHFGDGTRLSIL.

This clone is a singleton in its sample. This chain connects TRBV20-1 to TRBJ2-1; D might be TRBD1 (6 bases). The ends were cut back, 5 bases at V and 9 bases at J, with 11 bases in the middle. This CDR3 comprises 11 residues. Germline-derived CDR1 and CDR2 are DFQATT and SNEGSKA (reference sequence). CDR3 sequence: CSALGGGEQFF. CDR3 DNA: TGCAGTGCTCTTGGGGGCGGTGAGCAGTTCTTC.

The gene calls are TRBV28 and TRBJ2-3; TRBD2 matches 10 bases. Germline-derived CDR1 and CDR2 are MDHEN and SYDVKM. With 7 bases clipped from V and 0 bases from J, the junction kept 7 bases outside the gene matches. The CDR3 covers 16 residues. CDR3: CASTPRLAGSTDTQYF. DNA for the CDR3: TGTGCCAGCACCCCCCGACTAGCGGGTAGCACAGATACGCAGTATTTT.